This T cell receptor (beta chain) derives from a study of early T cells in non-severe SARS-CoV-2 infection. Study details: With bulk RNA from unsorted whole blood as input, sequencing yielded unpaired chains. General study points: VDJdb matching favored anti-spike CD8 responses, missing private and CD4 specificities.

Germline V gene data show CDR1 as SGHTA and CDR2 as FQGNSA. This CDR3 contains 17 residues. Trimming shortened V by 4 bases and J by 4 bases, and 21 bases separated the two germline ends. Individual cDNA molecules each received unique molecular identifiers attached to them. One entry per CDR3 protein results from TCRdb running MiXCR on the 5' RACE reads. This sample has about 77,000 distinct CDR3 sequences; 9% to 10% occur once, and the top ten carry 4.5% to 5%. This clonotype appeared many times. What it binds is unknown. The sample comprised whole blood. The clonotype was recovered from an adult who was a healthcare worker with PCR-confirmed SARS-CoV-2 infection or an uninfected control (not recorded which). This chain connects TRBV7-2 to TRBJ2-3; possible D gene TRBD2, 6 bases. Here the CDR3 DNA reads TGTGCCAGCAGCTCATATAACGGACTACGCGTGGCAGATACGCAGTATTTT. It is translated as CASSSYNGLRVADTQYF.